Shown below are 18 T cell receptor beta chains from a single sample sequenced in a study of cytomegalovirus exposure and HLA in healthy donors. The table came from immunoSEQ multiplex PCR; TCRdb's copy has only in-frame clones and leaves some out. The repertoire holds about 97,000 clones, approximately 95% seen once, with 0.89% in the top ten. Source material: PBMCs. These receptors were collected from a woman aged 18 to 35 in good health and CMV-seronegative.

This rearrangement joins TRBV7-2 to TRBJ2-4, with a weak D call TRBD1 (5 bases). Trimming shortened V by 2 bases and J by 2 bases, and 10 bases separated the two germline ends. The CDR3 spans 15 residues. CDR1 is SGHTA, CDR2 FQGNSA, per germline. DNA for the CDR3: TGTGCCAGCAGCTTACCACGACAGACCAAAAACATTCAGTACTTC. Translation: CASSLPRQTKNIQYF. Complete variable domain (other parts from reference TRBV7-2 and TRBJ2-4): GAGVSQSPSNKVTEKGKDVELRCDPISGHTALYWYRQSLGQGLEFLIYFQGNSAPDKSGLPSDRFSAERTGGSVSTLTIQRTQQEDSAVYLCASSLPRQTKNIQYFGAGTRLSVL.

The rearrangement uses TRBV29-1 and TRBJ2-5; a weak D match, TRBD2 (6 bases). Germline-derived CDR1 and CDR2 are SQVTM and ANQGSEA. The CDR3 has 15 amino acids. With 0 bases removed from V and 7 bases from J, the gap between germline ends came to 18 bases. The CDR3 nucleotides read TGCAGCGTTGAAGATCGTTGGGGGGTGGCAAGGACCCAGTACTTC. This sequence encodes CSVEDRWGVARTQYF.

The chain employs TRBV19 and TRBJ1-5; D is possibly TRBD1 (5 bases). The CDR3 runs 17 residues. The ends were cut back, 0 bases at V and 7 bases at J, with 19 bases in the middle. In germline, CDR1 is LNHDA, CDR2 SQIVND (reference sequence). CDR3 sequence reads: CASSIDLWGGARQPQHF. The CDR3 DNA sequence: TGTGCCAGTAGTATAGATCTCTGGGGAGGGGCGAGGCAGCCCCAGCATTTT.

The chain is built from TRBV5-1 and TRBJ1-2; 7 bases agree with TRBD1. Germline CDR1 is SGHRS and CDR2 is YFSETQ. V gave up 2 bases and J gave up 2 bases; unmatched junction bases: 6. This CDR3 spans 15 amino acids. The CDR3 DNA sequence: TGCGCCAGCAGCTTCGAAAAGACAGGGAACTATGGCTACACCTTC. This translates into CASSFEKTGNYGYTF.

This clone was found once. The J gene is TRBJ1-3, the V gene TRBV25-1; no definite D call. V was clipped by 8 bases and J by 9 bases, with 11 bases between them. Germline V gives CDR1 MGHDK, CDR2 SYGVNS. The CDR3 totals 11 residues. The CDR3 is CASGHISTIYF. CDR3 DNA sequence: TGTGCCAGCGGTCACATCTCCACCATATATTTT.

This chain connects TRBV2 to TRBJ2-5; D call uncertain. Germline values: CDR1 SNHLY, CDR2 FYNNEI. The CDR3 covers 13 residues. Trimming removed 5 bases at V and 5 bases at J, with 12 bases between. The CDR3 protein is CASSNSRRETQYF. The CDR3 nucleotides are TGTGCCAGCAGTAACAGCCGCCGGGAGACCCAGTACTTC.

This rearrangement joins TRBV5-1 to TRBJ2-3; D might be TRBD2 (5 bases). The germline V and J ends were trimmed by 4 bases and 2 bases, with 11 bases remaining between them. Germline loops: CDR1 SGHRS, CDR2 YFSETQ. The CDR3 totals 14 residues. CDR3 sequence reads: CASSVGIFTDTQYF. The CDR3 coding sequence is TGCGCCAGCAGCGTCGGGATTTTCACAGATACGCAGTATTTT.

V is TRBV6-6 and J is TRBJ1-1; unclear D gene. Germline V gives CDR1 MNHNY, CDR2 SVGAGI (reference sequence). V lost 8 bases and J lost 1, with 11 bases in between. The CDR3 contains 13 residues. CDR3 in DNA: TGTGCCAGCCAAACGACACGGAACACTGAAGCTTTCTTT. Translated, it gives CASQTTRNTEAFF.

J is TRBJ2-3 and V is TRBV7-9, with D unclear. This CDR3 comprises 13 residues. V was clipped by 5 bases and J by 4 bases, with 10 bases between them. CDR1 and CDR2 from the germline V gene are SEHNR and FQNEAQ (reference sequence). CDR3 nucleotide sequence: TGTGCCAGCAGCCCAGTATGGTCAGATACGCAGTATTTT. This sequence encodes CASSPVWSDTQYF.

The chain recombines TRBV7-9 with TRBJ2-1, with TRBD2 identical over 8 bases. CDR1 is SEHNR, CDR2 FQNEAQ, per germline (reference sequence). The CDR3 runs 17 residues. Losses at the gene ends were 5 bases for V and 9 bases for J; bases not matched to a gene: 18. In DNA, the CDR3 is TGTGCCAGCAGCCCGAGTTTGATAGCGGGGATACCGGTTGAGCAGTTCTTC. This gives the protein CASSPSLIAGIPVEQFF.

This clone showed up just once. The chain employs TRBV10-3 and TRBJ2-5, with a possible D match to TRBD2 (6 bases). There are 17 residues in the CDR3. From germline, CDR1 is ENHRY and CDR2 SYGVKD. V lost 4 bases, J lost 5 bases, and 23 bases lay in between. DNA of the CDR3: TGTGCCATCAGTGGGAGTACGGCCGGGGGTGAGGTGGAGACCCAGTACTTC. It yields the protein CAISGSTAGGEVETQYF.

This clone came up a few times. The chain carries TRBV15 and TRBJ2-7, with D perhaps TRBD1 (5 bases). This CDR3 region has 13 residues. Trimming took off 4 bases at V and 1 base at J, with 8 bases between the two ends. Germline assignment: CDR1 LNHNV and CDR2 YYDKDF (reference sequence). CDR3 in amino acids: CATSTRVSYEQYF. CDR3 bases: TGTGCCACCAGCACCAGGGTATCCTACGAGCAGTACTTC. The full variable domain, in which reference TRBV15 and TRBJ2-7 provide the parts outside the CDR3, is DAMVIQNPRYQVTQFGKPVTLSCSQTLNHNVMYWYQQKSSQAPKLLFHYYDKDFNNEADTPDNFQSRRPNTSFCFLDIRSPGLGDTAMYLCATSTRVSYEQYFGPGTRLTVT.

The rearrangement uses TRBV18 and TRBJ2-5, with 8 bases fitting TRBD2. The germline gives CDR1 KGHSH, CDR2 LQKENI. Losses at the gene ends were 6 bases for V and 2 bases for J; bases not matched to a gene: 20. This CDR3 has 19 residues. For the CDR3, the DNA is TGTGCCAGCTCGCAACTAGAACCGGGACTAGGAGGCCCGCAAGAGACCCAGTACTTC. Amino acid sequence: CASSQLEPGLGGPQETQYF.

This chain connects TRBV10-3 to TRBJ1-2; 7 bases agree with TRBD1. CDR3 size: 13 residues. V was pared by 5 bases and J by 3 bases, with 3 bases of the junction left unmatched. Germline CDR1 ENHRY, CDR2 SYGVKD. The CDR3 sequence: CAISTGTDYGYTF. Here the CDR3 DNA reads TGTGCCATCAGTACCGGGACAGACTATGGCTACACCTTC.

V and J are TRBV29-1 and TRBJ2-1, with TRBD1 as a possible D gene (7 bases). CDR1 is SQVTM and CDR2 is ANQGSEA in the germline V gene. Trimming pared 8 bases from V and 9 bases from J, leaving 29 bases between. The CDR3 contains 16 residues. CDR3 region: CSQGGGRDLHHGEQFF. The CDR3 DNA reads as TGCAGCCAGGGGGGAGGTCGGGATTTACATCACGGTGAGCAGTTCTTC.

J is TRBJ2-7 and V is TRBV7-2; D perhaps matches TRBD2 (6 bases). In germline, CDR1 is SGHTA, CDR2 FQGNSA. The V and J ends lost 2 bases and 9 bases respectively, with 20 bases between them. The CDR3 totals 15 residues. The CDR3 sequence: CASSLSTGVILRQYF. The CDR3 DNA reads as TGTGCCAGCAGCTTATCCACGGGGGTAATCCTGCGGCAGTACTTC. The variable domain in full, completed from reference TRBV7-2 and TRBJ2-7, reads GAGVSQSPSNKVTEKGKDVELRCDPISGHTALYWYRQSLGQGLEFLIYFQGNSAPDKSGLPSDRFSAERTGGSVSTLTIQRTQQEDSAVYLCASSLSTGVILRQYFGPGTRLTVT.

V and J are TRBV25-1 and TRBJ2-3; 8 nucleotides agree with TRBD2. The V segment lost 0 bases and the J segment 6 bases; nucleotides outside the gene matches: 8. The length of the CDR3 is 16 residues. Germline values: CDR1 MGHDK, CDR2 SYGVNS. The CDR3 DNA is TGTGCCAGCAGTGAATACACGGGGGGGGCCTGGGATACGCAGTATTTT. It is translated as CASSEYTGGAWDTQYF.

V and J are TRBV13 and TRBJ1-2, with D hard to call. The germline gives CDR1 PRHDT, CDR2 FYEKMQ (reference sequence). CDR3 size: 14 residues. The germline V and J ends were trimmed by 5 bases and 4 bases, with 14 bases remaining between them. CDR3 region: CASSQVGVSYGYTF. As DNA, the CDR3 is TGTGCCAGCAGCCAGGTCGGGGTGAGCTATGGCTACACCTTC. Variable domain in full (rest from reference TRBV13 and TRBJ1-2): AAGVIQSPRHLIKEKRETATLKCYPIPRHDTVYWYQQGPGQDPQFLISFYEKMQSDKGSIPDRFSAQQFSDYHSELNMSSLELGDSALYFCASSQVGVSYGYTFGSGTRLTVV.